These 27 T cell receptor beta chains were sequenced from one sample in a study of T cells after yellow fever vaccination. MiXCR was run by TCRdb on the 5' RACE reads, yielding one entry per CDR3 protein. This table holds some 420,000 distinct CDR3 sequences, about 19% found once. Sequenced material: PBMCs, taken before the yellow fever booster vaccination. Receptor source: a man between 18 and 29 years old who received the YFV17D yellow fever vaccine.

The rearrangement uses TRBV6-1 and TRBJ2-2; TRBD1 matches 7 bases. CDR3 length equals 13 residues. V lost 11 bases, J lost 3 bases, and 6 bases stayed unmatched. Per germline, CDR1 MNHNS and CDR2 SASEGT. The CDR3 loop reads CAGGQTYTGELFF. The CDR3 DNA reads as TGTGCCGGGGGACAGACTTACACCGGGGAGCTGTTTTTT.

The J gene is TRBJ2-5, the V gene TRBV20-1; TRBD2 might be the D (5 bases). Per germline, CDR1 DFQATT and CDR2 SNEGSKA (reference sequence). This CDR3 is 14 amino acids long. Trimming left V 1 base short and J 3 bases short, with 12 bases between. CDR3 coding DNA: TGCAGTGCTAGAGCTTTCCTAGCCGAAGAGACCCAGTACTTC. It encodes CSARAFLAEETQYF.

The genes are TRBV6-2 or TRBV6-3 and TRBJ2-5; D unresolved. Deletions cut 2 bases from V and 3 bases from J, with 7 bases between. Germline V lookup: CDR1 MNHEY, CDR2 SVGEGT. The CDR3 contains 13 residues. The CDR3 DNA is TGTGCCAGCAGTTACGGGATTAAAGAGACCCAGTACTTC. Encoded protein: CASSYGIKETQYF.

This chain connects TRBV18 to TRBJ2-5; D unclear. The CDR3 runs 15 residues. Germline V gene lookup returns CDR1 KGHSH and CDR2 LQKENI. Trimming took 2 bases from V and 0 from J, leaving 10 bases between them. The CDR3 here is CASSPRADHQETQYF. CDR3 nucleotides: TGTGCCAGCTCACCAAGGGCGGATCACCAAGAGACCCAGTACTTC.

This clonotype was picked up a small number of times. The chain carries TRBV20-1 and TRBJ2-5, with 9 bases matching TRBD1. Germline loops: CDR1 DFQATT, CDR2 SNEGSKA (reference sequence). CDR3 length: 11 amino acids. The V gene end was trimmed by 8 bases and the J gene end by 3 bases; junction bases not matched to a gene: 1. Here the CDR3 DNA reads TGCAGTTGGGACAGGGAAGAGACCCAGTACTTC. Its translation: CSWDREETQYF.

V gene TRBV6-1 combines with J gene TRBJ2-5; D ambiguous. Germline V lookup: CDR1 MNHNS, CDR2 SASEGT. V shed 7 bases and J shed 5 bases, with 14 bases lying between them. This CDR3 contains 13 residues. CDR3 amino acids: CASIGYLGETQYF. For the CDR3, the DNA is TGTGCCAGCATAGGTTACCTGGGGGAGACCCAGTACTTC.

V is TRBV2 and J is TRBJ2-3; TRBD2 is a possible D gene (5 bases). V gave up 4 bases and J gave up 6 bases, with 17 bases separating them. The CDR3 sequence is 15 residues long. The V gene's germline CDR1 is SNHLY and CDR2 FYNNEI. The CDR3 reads CASSGHEGLRDTQYF. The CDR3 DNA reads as TGTGCCAGCAGTGGGCACGAAGGACTCAGGGATACGCAGTATTTT.

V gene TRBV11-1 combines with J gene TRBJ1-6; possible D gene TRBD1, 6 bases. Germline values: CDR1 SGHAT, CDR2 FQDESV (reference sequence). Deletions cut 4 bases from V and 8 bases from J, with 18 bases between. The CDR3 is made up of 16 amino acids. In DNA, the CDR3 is TGTGCCAGCAGCTACCAGGGGACGTACGTTGATTCACCCCTCCACTTT. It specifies CASSYQGTYVDSPLHF.

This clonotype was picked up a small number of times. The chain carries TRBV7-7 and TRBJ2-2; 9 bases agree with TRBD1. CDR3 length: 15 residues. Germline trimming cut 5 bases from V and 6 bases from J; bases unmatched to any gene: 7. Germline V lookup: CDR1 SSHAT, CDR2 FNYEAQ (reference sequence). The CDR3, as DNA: TGTGCCAGCAGCCCGGACAGGGGAGAGGCCGGGGAGCTGTTTTTT. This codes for CASSPDRGEAGELFF.

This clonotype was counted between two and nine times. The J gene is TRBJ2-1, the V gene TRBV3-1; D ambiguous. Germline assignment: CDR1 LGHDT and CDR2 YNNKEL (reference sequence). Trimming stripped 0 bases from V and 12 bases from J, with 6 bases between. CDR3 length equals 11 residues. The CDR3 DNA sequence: TGTGCCAGCAGCCAAGATCGGCGGCAGTTCTTC. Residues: CASSQDRRQFF.

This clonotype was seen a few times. The CDR3 loop reads CASSQGPTSGSYEQYF. CDR3 nucleotides: TGCGCCAGCAGCCAAGGCCCGACTAGCGGTTCCTACGAGCAGTACTTC. The chain has TRBV4-3 and TRBJ2-7; 9 positions match TRBD2. The length of the CDR3 is 16 residues. Germline V lookup: CDR1 LGHNA, CDR2 YSLEER. The V gene end was trimmed by 1 base and the J gene end by 1 base; junction bases not matched to a gene: 5.

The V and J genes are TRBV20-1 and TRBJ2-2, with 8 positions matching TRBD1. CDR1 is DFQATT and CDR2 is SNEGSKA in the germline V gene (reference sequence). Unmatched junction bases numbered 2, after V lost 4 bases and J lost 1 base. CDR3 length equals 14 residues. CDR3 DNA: TGCAGTGCTATTGACAGGGGGAACACCGGGGAGCTGTTTTTT. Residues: CSAIDRGNTGELFF.

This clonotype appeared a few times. The CDR3 nucleotides are TGTGCCAGCAGCTTGTCACAGACGCAAGAGACCCAGTACTTC. Translating it yields CASSLSQTQETQYF. The V gene is TRBV7-2, the J gene TRBJ2-5; D remains ambiguous. The germline V and J ends were trimmed by 3 bases and 2 bases, with 10 bases remaining between them. CDR1 and CDR2 (germline): SGHTA, FQGNSA. The CDR3 has 14 residues.

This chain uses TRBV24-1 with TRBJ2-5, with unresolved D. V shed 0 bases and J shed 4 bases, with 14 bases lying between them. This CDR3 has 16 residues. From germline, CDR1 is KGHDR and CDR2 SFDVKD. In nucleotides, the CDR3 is TGTGCCACCAGTGATTTGCATATAAAGGGAAGAGAGACCCAGTACTTC. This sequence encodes CATSDLHIKGRETQYF.

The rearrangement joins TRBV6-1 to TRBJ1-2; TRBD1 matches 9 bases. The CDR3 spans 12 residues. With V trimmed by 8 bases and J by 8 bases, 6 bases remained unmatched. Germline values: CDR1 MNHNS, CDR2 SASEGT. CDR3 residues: CASFPGQGGYTF. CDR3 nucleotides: TGTGCCAGCTTTCCGGGACAGGGAGGCTACACCTTC.

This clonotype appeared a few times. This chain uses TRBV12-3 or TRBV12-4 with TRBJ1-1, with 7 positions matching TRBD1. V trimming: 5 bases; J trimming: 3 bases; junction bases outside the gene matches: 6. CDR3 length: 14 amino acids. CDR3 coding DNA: TGTGCCAGCAGTCGACAGGGAGGGGACACTGAAGCTTTCTTT. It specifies CASSRQGGDTEAFF.

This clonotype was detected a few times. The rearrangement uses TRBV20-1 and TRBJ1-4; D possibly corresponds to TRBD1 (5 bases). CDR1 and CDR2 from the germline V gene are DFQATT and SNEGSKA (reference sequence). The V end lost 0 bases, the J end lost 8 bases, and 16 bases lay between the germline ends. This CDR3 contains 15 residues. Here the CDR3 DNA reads TGCAGTGCTAGAGATCAGGCGGGGGTTGGCGAAAAACTGTTTTTT. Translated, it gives CSARDQAGVGEKLFF.

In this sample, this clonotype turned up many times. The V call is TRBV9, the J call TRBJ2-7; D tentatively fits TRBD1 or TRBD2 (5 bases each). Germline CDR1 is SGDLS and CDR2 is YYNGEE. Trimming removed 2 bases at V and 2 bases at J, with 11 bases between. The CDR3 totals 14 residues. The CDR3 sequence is CASSVTPGPYEQYF. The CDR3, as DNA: TGTGCCAGCAGCGTGACACCGGGACCCTACGAGCAGTACTTC.

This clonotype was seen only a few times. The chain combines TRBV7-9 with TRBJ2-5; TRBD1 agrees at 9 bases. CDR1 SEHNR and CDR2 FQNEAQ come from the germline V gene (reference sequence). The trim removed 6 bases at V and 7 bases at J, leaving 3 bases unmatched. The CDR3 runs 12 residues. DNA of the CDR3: TGTGCCAGCAGAGGACAGGGGTTGACCCAGTACTTC. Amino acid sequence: CASRGQGLTQYF.

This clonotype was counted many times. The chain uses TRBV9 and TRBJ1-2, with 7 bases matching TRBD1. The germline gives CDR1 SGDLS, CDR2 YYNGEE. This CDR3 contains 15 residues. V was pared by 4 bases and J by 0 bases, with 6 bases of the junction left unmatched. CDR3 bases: TGTGCCAGCAGCATCCGACAGGGAGCTAACTATGGCTACACCTTC. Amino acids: CASSIRQGANYGYTF.

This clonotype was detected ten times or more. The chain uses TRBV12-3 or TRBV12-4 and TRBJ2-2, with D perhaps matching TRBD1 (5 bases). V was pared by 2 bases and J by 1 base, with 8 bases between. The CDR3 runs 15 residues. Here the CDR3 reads CASSLNTGNTGELFF. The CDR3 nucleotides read TGTGCCAGCAGTTTAAACACAGGGAACACCGGGGAGCTGTTTTTT.

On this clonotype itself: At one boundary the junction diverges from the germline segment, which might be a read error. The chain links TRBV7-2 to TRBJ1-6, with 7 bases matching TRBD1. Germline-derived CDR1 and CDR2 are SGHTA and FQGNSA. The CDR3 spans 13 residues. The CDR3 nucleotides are TGTGCCAGCAGCCTTAGCGGAGAGCTAGGACAGGTTTTT. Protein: CASSLSGELGQVF. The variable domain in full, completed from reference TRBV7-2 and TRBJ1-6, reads GAGVSQSPSNKVTEKGKDVELRCDPISGHTALYWYRQSLGQGLEFLIYFQGNSAPDKSGLPSDRFSAERTGGSVSTLTIQRTQQEDSAVYLCASSLSGELGQVFGNGTRLTVT.

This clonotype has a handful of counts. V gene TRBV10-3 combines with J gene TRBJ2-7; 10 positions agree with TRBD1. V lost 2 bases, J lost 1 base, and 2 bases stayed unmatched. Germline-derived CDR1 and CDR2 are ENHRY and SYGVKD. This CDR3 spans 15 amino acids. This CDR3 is CAISETDRGSYEQYF. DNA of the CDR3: TGTGCCATCAGTGAGACGGACAGGGGGTCCTACGAGCAGTACTTC.

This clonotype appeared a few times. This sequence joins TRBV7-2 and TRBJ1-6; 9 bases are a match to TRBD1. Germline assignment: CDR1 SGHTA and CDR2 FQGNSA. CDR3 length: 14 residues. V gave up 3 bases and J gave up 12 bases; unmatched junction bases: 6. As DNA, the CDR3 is TGTGCCAGCAGCTTTACAGGGGGCGCTTTACCCCTCCACTTT. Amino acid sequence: CASSFTGGALPLHF.

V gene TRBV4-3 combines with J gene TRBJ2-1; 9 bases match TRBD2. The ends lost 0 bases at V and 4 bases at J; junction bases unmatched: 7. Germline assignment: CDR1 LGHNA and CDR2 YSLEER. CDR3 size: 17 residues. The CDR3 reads CASSQDLRRGGYNEQFF. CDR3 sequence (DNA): TGCGCCAGCAGCCAAGATCTCCGGCGGGGGGGTTACAATGAGCAGTTCTTC.

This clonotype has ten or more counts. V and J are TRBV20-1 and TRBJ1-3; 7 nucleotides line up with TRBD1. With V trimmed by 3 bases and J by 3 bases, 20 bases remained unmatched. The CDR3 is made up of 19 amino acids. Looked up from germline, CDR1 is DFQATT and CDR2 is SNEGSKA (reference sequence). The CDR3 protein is CSARAWGGGGRIDGNTIYF. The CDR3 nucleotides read TGCAGTGCTAGGGCTTGGGGAGGGGGCGGTAGAATAGATGGAAACACCATATATTTT.

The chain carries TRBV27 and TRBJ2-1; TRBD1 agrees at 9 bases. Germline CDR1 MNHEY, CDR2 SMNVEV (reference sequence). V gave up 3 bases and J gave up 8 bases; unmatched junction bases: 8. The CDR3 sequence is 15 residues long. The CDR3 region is CASSFVDRGGDEQFF. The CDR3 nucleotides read TGTGCCAGCAGTTTTGTGGACAGGGGCGGAGATGAGCAGTTCTTC.